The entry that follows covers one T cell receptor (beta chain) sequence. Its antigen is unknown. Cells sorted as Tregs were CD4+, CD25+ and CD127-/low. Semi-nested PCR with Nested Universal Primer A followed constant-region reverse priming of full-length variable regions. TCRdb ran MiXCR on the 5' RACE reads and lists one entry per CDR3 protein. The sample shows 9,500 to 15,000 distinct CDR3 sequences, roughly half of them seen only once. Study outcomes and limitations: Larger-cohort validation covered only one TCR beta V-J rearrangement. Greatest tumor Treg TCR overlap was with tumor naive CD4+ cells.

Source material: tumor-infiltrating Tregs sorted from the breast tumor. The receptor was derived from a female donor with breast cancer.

CDR3 DNA: TGTGCCAGCAGCCCCCTCGCGGGAGGCCACAATGAGCAGTTCTTC. Translating gives CASSPLAGGHNEQFF. The chain has TRBV27 and TRBJ2-1; TRBD2 matches 8 bases. Per germline, CDR1 MNHEY and CDR2 SMNVEV (reference sequence). V shed 6 bases, J shed 5 bases, and the junction held 9 bases outside the gene matches. The CDR3 runs 15 residues.